This T cell receptor (beta chain) was recorded in a study of shared clonotypes between healthy human individuals. This CDR3 has 14 residues. The V gene's germline CDR1 is SGHDN and CDR2 FVKESK. V lost 4 bases, J lost 6 bases, and 5 bases stayed unmatched. When replicate PCRs were run on unsorted PBMC, they used approximately 300 ng DNA, some 31,000 T cell genomes. Sequencing used immunoSEQ multiplex PCR; TCRdb keeps in-frame clones, though not all of them. The table shows about 480,000 clones, with around 79% occurring only once. All donors were healthy HIV-negative adults lacking recent acute infections or vaccinations. Every contributor of samples was a Caucasian grown-up residing in Nashville, Tennessee. This clone was seen more than once but under ten times.

The chain recombines TRBV14 with TRBJ2-4, with 8 bases that match TRBD1. The sequence was collected from a woman between 35 and 50 years old in good health. Some clones in this sample may be carry-over from other donors' samples. Sequencing input: PBMCs. The CDR3, as DNA: TGTGCCAGCAGCCTCACAGGGGGGAGAAACATTCAGTACTTC. Translating it yields CASSLTGGRNIQYF. Filled out from reference TRBV14 and TRBJ2-4, the complete variable domain reads EAGVTQFPSHSVIEKGQTVTLRCDPISGHDNLYWYRRVMGKEIKFLLHFVKESKQDESGMPNNRFLAERTGGTYSTLKVQPAELEDSGVYFCASSLTGGRNIQYFGAGTRLSVL.